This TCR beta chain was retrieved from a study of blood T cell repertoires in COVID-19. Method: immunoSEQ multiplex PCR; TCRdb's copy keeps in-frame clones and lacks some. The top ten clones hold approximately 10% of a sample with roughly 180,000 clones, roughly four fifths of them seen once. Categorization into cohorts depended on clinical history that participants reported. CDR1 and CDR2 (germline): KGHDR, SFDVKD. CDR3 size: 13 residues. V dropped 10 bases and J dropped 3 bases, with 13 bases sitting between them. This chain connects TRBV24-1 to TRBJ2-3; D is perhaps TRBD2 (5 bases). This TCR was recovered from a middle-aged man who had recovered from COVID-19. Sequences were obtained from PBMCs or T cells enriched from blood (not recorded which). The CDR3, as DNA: TGTGCCACTACCCCGAGGGATACAGATACGCAGTATTTT. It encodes CATTPRDTDTQYF.